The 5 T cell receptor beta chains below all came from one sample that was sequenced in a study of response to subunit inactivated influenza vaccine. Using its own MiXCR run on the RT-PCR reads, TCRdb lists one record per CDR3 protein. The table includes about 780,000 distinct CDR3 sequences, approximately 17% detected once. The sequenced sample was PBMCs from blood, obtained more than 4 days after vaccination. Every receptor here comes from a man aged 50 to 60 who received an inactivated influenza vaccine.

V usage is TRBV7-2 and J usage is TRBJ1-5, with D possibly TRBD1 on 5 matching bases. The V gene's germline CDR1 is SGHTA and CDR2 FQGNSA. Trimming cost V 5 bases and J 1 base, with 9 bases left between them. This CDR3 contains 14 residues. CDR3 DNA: TGTGCCAGCAGCGGGGCGTGGAGCAATCAGCCCCAGCATTTT. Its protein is CASSGAWSNQPQHF.

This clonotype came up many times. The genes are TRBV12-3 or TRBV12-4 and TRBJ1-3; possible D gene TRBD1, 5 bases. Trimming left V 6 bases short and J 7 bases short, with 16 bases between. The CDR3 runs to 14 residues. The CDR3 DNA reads TGTGCCAGCAGGCACTACGCCGGGGGGAACACCATATATTTT. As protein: CASRHYAGGNTIYF.

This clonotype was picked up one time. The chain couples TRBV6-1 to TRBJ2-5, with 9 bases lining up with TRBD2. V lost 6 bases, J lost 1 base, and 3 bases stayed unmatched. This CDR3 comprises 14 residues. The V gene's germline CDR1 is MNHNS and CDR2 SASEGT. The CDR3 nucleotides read TGTGCCAGCAGGTTGCGGGGGGGCCAAGAGACCCAGTACTTC. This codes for CASRLRGGQETQYF.

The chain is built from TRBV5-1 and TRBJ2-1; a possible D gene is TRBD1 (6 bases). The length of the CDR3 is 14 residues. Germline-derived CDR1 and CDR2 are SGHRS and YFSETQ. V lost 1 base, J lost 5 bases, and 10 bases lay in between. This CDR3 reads CASSLRGLHNEQFF. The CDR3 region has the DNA TGCGCCAGCAGCTTGAGGGGGTTGCACAATGAGCAGTTCTTC.

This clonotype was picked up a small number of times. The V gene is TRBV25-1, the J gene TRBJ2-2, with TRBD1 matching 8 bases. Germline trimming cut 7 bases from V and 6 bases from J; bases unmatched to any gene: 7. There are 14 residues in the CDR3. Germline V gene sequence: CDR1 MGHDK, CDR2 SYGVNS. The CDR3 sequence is CASTFRTGSGELFF. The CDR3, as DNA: TGTGCCAGCACCTTCAGGACAGGGTCCGGGGAGCTGTTTTTT.